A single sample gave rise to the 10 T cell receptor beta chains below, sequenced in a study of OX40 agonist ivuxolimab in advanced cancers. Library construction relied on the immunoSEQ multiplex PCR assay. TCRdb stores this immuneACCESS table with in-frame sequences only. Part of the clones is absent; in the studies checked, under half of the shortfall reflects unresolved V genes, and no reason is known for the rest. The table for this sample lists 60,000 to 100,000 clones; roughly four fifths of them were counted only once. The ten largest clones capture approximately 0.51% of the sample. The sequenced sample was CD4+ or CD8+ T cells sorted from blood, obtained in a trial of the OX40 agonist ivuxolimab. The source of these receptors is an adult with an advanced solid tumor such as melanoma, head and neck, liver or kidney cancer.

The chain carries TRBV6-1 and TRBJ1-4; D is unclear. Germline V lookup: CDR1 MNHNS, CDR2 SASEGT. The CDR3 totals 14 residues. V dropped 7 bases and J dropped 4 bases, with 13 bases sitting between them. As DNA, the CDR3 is TGTGCCAGCATGGAACCGGCACTTAATGAAAAACTGTTTTTT. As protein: CASMEPALNEKLFF.

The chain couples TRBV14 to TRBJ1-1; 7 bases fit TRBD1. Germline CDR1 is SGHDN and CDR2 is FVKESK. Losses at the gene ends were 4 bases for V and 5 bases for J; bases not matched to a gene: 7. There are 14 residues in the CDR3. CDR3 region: CASSLLTGRTEAFF. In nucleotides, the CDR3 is TGTGCCAGCAGCCTACTGACAGGGAGGACTGAAGCTTTCTTT.

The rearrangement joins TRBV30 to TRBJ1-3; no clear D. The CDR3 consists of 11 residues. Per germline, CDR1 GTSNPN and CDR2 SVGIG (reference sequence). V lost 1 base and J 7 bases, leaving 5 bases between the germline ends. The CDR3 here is CAWSARNTIYF. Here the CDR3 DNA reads TGTGCCTGGAGTGCCCGGAACACCATATATTTT.

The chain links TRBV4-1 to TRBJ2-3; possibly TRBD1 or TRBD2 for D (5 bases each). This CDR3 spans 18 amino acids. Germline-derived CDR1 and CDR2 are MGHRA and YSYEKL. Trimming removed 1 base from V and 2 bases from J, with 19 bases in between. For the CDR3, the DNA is TGCGCCAGCAGCCAAGGGAGCTTAGGGCCGGGGACCACAGATACGCAGTATTTT. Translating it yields CASSQGSLGPGTTDTQYF.

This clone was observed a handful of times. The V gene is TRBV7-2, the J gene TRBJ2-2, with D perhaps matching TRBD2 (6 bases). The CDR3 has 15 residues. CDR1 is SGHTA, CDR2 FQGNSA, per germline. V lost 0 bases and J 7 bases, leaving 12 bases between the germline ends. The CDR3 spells CASSLAQAGGGELFF. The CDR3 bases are TGTGCCAGCAGCTTAGCCCAGGCCGGGGGCGGGGAGCTGTTTTTT.

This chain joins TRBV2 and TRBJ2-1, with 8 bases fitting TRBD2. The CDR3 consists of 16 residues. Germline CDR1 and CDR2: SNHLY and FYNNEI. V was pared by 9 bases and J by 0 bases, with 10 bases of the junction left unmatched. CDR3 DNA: TGTGCCAGTTGCGGACTAGCCTTGAGCTCCTACAATGAGCAGTTCTTC. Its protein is CASCGLALSSYNEQFF.

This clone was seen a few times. As DNA, the CDR3 is TGTGCCAGCAGCCCCTGGGTGACGGCGGACACAGATACGCAGTATTTT. It translates to CASSPWVTADTDTQYF. The V and J genes are TRBV9 and TRBJ2-3; D unclear. V lost 4 bases, J lost 2 bases, and 17 bases lay in between. The CDR3 length is 16 residues. Per germline, CDR1 SGDLS and CDR2 YYNGEE. Full variable domain (outside the CDR3, taken from reference TRBV9 and TRBJ2-3): DSGVTQTPKHLITATGQRVTLRCSPRSGDLSVYWYQQSLDQGLQFLIQYYNGEERAKGNILERFSAQQFPDLHSELNLSSLELGDSALYFCASSPWVTADTDTQYFGPGTRLTVL.

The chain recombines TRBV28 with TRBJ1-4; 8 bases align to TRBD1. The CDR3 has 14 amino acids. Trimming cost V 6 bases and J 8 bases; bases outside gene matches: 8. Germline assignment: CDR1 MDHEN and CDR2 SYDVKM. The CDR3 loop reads CASRLQGVEEKLFF. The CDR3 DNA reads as TGTGCCAGCAGATTACAGGGGGTGGAAGAAAAACTGTTTTTT.

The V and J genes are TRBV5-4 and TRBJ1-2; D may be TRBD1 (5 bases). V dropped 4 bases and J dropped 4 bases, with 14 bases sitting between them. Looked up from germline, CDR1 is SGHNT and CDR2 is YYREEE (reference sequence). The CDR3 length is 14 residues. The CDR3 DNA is TGTGCCAGCAGCCCGGAGCAGGGCCGCTATGGCTACACCTTC. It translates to CASSPEQGRYGYTF. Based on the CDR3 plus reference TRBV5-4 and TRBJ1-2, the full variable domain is ETGVTQSPTHLIKTRGQQVTLRCSSQSGHNTVSWYQQALGQGPQFIFQYYREEENGRGNFPPRFSGLQFPNYSSELNVNALELDDSALYLCASSPEQGRYGYTFGSGTRLTVV.

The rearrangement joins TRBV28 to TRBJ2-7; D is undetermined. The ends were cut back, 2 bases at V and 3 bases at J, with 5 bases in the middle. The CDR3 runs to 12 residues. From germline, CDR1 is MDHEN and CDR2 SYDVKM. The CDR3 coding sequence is TGTGCCAGCAGTTTAGGTTACTACGAGCAGTACTTC. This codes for CASSLGYYEQYF. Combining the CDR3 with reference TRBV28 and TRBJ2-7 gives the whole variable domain DVKVTQSSRYLVKRTGEKVFLECVQDMDHENMFWYRQDPGLGLRLIYFSYDVKMKEKGDIPEGYSVSREKKERFSLILESASTNQTSMYLCASSLGYYEQYFGPGTRLTVT.